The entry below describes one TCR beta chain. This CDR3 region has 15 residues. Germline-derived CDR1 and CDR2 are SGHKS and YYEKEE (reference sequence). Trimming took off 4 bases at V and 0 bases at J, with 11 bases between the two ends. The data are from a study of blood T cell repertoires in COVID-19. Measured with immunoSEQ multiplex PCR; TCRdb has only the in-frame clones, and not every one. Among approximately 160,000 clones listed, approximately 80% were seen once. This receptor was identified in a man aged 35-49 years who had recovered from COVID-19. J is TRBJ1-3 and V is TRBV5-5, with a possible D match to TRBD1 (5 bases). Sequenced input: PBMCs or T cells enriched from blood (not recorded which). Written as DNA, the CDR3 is TGTGCCAGCAGCCCATGGGGGGACTCTGGAAACACCATATATTTT. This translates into CASSPWGDSGNTIYF.